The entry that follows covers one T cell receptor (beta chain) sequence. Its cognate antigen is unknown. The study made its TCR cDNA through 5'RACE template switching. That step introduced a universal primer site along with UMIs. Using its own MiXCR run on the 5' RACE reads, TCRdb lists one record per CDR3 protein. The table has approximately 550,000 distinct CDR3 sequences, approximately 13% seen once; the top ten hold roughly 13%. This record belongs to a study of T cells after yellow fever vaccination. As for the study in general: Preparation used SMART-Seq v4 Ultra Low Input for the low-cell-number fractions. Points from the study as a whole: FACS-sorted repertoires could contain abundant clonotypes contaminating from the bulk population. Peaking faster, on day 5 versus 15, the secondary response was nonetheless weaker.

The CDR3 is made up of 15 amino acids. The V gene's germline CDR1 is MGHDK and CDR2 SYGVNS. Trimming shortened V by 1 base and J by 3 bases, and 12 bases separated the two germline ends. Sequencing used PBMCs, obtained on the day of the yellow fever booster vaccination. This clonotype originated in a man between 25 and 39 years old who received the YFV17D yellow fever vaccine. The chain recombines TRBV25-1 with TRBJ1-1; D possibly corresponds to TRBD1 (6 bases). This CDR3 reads CASSESLTGHTEAFF. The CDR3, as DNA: TGTGCCAGCAGTGAATCTCTGACAGGCCACACTGAAGCTTTCTTT.